The rows below give T cell receptor beta chains drawn from one sample of a study of regulatory T cells in long-lasting Graves disease. MiXCR, run by TCRdb on the multiplex PCR reads, gives a single entry per CDR3 protein. Here the sample spans around 480,000 distinct CDR3 sequences, under 20% being singletons. These data also featured in a second study, about T cells in Graves' hyperthyroidism and ophthalmopathy.

The input for sequencing was peripheral blood mononuclear cells (PBMCs), taken at new diagnosis, from a patient treated with antithyroid drugs. Receptors were obtained from a man aged 35-49 years with Graves disease. The CDR3 runs from the conserved cysteine through the conserved F or W. Fields, in order: D gene, V gene, J gene, clone size, CDR3 protein, CDR3 DNA. A D gene is named only where the DNA matches it firmly. Clone size is not always given. Where it is, it says once, few, many or a class for expanded clones.

TRBD2	TRBV7-9	TRBJ2-1	many	CASSPASGGGNEQFF	TGTGCCAGCAGCCCGGCTAGCGGGGGGGGGAATGAGCAGTTCTTC
TRBD1	TRBV29-1	TRBJ2-2	once	CSVGQGGNTGELFF	TGCAGCGTTGGACAGGGGGGGAACACCGGGGAGCTGTTTTTT
.	TRBV7-9	TRBJ1-1	many	CASSFKVRSTEAFF	TGTGCCAGCAGCTTCAAGGTCCGATCCACTGAAGCTTTCTTT
.	TRBV7-6	TRBJ2-1	.	CASSPSRVYNEQFF	TGTGCCAGCAGCCCCTCTAGAGTCTACAATGAGCAGTTCTTC
.	TRBV5-1	TRBJ2-1	.	CASSWGGAGQFF	TGCGCCAGCAGCTGGGGTGGGGCCGGGCAGTTCTTC
.	TRBV28	TRBJ2-2	many	CASSLAGAGTGELFF	TGTGCCAGCAGCCTAGCAGGGGCGGGCACCGGGGAGCTGTTTTTT
.	TRBV10-3	TRBJ2-1	few	CAISESPYKGNEQFF	TGTGCCATCAGTGAATCGCCATATAAAGGCAATGAGCAGTTCTTC
.	TRBV5-1	TRBJ2-2	many	CASSLATSGTGELFF	TGCGCCAGCAGCTTGGCTACTAGTGGAACCGGGGAGCTGTTTTTT
TRBD2	TRBV10-3	TRBJ2-7	few	CAIRPGLETQEQYF	TGTGCCATCAGGCCGGGACTAGAAACGCAAGAGCAGTACTTC
TRBD2	TRBV5-1	TRBJ2-5	.	CASSSPGLAGGETQYF	TGCGCCAGCAGCTCACCTGGACTAGCGGGAGGAGAGACCCAGTACTTC
TRBD1	TRBV30	TRBJ1-2	many	CAWIGQGLSYGYTF	TGTGCCTGGATCGGACAGGGGTTAAGCTATGGCTACACCTTC
TRBD1	TRBV28	TRBJ2-5	few	CASSTQDRGEQETQYF	TGTGCCAGCAGTACACAGGACAGGGGGGAACAAGAGACCCAGTACTTC
TRBD1	TRBV28	TRBJ1-2	many	CASREAGRQGGYTF	TGTGCCAGCAGAGAAGCCGGGCGACAGGGTGGCTACACCTTC
.	TRBV5-1	TRBJ2-5	few	CASSPLPVRDNQETQYF	TGCGCCAGCAGCCCCCTCCCCGTCCGGGACAACCAAGAGACCCAGTACTTC
TRBD1	TRBV20-1	TRBJ2-5	few	CSARDLEDRVPETQYF	TGCAGTGCTAGAGATCTAGAGGACAGGGTACCAGAGACCCAGTACTTC
.	TRBV6-2/TRBV6-3	TRBJ1-6	.	CASSESGNYNSPLHF	TGTGCCAGCAGTGAATCCGGGAATTATAATTCACCCCTCCACTTT
TRBD1	TRBV7-8	TRBJ2-1	many	CASRFTGTGGRNEQFF	TGTGCCAGCAGATTCACCGGGACAGGGGGCAGGAATGAGCAGTTCTTC
TRBD2	TRBV7-9	TRBJ2-1	many	CASSLVGTSNEQFF	TGTGCCAGCAGCTTAGTTGGGACTAGCAATGAGCAGTTCTTC
.	TRBV19	TRBJ2-3	few	CASRRAPDTQYF	TGTGCCAGTAGGAGGGCCCCAGATACGCAGTATTTT
.	TRBV12-3/TRBV12-4	TRBJ2-7	many	CASSFRTLYGEQYF	TGTGCCAGCAGTTTCAGGACCCTTTACGGGGAGCAGTACTTC
.	TRBV6-1	TRBJ1-4	few	CASRRGELVTNEKLFF	TGTGCCAGCAGGAGAGGGGAGTTGGTGACTAATGAAAAACTGTTTTTT
.	TRBV11-2	TRBJ2-3	many	CASRNLGGVSTDTQYF	TGTGCCAGCAGGAACCTCGGCGGGGTGAGCACAGATACGCAGTATTTT
TRBD2	TRBV15	TRBJ2-3	few	CATSTVAGRTDTQYF	TGTGCCACCAGCACGGTAGCGGGCCGCACAGATACGCAGTATTTT
TRBD2	TRBV28	TRBJ2-3	many	CASRQREGGDTQYF	TGTGCCAGCAGGCAGCGGGAGGGAGGAGATACGCAGTATTTT
TRBD1	TRBV7-9	TRBJ2-7	many	CASSLWAGQGVSGEQYF	TGTGCCAGCAGCTTATGGGCCGGACAGGGGGTTTCCGGGGAGCAGTACTTC
TRBD2	TRBV20-1	TRBJ2-7	many	CSARTSGAREQYF	TGCAGTGCTAGGACTAGCGGGGCCCGCGAGCAGTACTTC
.	TRBV12-3/TRBV12-4	TRBJ2-1	many	CASSFPGSYNEQFF	TGTGCCAGCAGTTTCCCAGGGAGCTACAATGAGCAGTTCTTC
.	TRBV30	TRBJ1-2	many	CAWSVGLPIYGYTF	TGTGCCTGGAGCGTTGGACTTCCGATCTATGGCTACACCTTC
.	TRBV29-1	TRBJ2-3	.	CSVENGGWTDTQYF	TGCAGCGTTGAGAATGGGGGGTGGACAGATACGCAGTATTTT
TRBD2	TRBV28	TRBJ2-7	many	CASSLSLAGGYEQYF	TGTGCCAGCAGTTTAAGTCTAGCGGGAGGGTACGAGCAGTACTTC
.	TRBV10-3	TRBJ1-1	many	CAISEWRGGNTEAFF	TGTGCCATCAGTGAGTGGAGGGGCGGGAACACTGAAGCTTTCTTT
.	TRBV3-1	TRBJ2-7	.	CASSRLGDEQYF	TGTGCCAGCAGCCGTCTTGGAGACGAGCAGTACTTC
.	TRBV14	TRBJ2-7	many	CASSRGYSYEQYF	TGTGCCAGCAGCAGAGGTTACTCCTACGAGCAGTACTTC
.	TRBV4-1	TRBJ2-7	.	CASSQDGPDGQYF	TGCGCCAGCAGCCAAGATGGACCAGACGGGCAGTACTTC